A single sample is the source of the 26 T cell receptor beta chains below, sequenced in a study of T cell changes during pregnancy in multiple sclerosis. Assay: immunoSEQ multiplex PCR; the TCRdb copy retains only in-frame clones and omits some. The table has roughly 89,000 clones, approximately 95% seen once. Source: peripheral blood, taken after pregnancy. These receptor sequences come from a female donor in good health, enrolled as a control in a pregnancy study.

This clone was recorded only once. V is TRBV19 and J is TRBJ2-1, with TRBD2 as a possible D gene (6 bases). CDR1 is LNHDA and CDR2 is SQIVND in the germline V gene (reference sequence). Trimming pared 7 bases from V and 8 bases from J, leaving 15 bases between. The CDR3 extends over 13 amino acids. CDR3 coding DNA: TGTGCCAGTATGGCGGGATCTCCGGATGAGCAGTTCTTC. Its protein product is CASMAGSPDEQFF.

The chain joins TRBV25-1 to TRBJ1-5; D remains unclear. CDR1 and CDR2 from the germline V gene are MGHDK and SYGVNS. V lost 4 bases to trimming and J lost 7 bases, with 11 bases between them. The length of the CDR3 is 13 residues. The CDR3: CASSGPGWQPQHF. The CDR3 region has the DNA TGTGCCAGCAGTGGCCCCGGTTGGCAGCCCCAGCATTTT.

This clone was seen once. The chain uses TRBV4-1 and TRBJ2-7; D gene uncertain. Trimming took 2 bases from V and 1 from J, leaving 15 bases between them. CDR1 and CDR2 (germline): MGHRA, YSYEKL. The CDR3 runs to 16 residues. The CDR3 DNA follows: TGCGCCAGCAGCCAACGGAACGACTTCCGTTCCTACGAGCAGTACTTC. Protein product: CASSQRNDFRSYEQYF.

The J gene is TRBJ2-1, the V gene TRBV4-2; possibly TRBD1 for D (5 bases). CDR1 LGHNA and CDR2 YNFKEQ come from the germline V gene. V dropped 0 bases and J dropped 4 bases, with 13 bases sitting between them. CDR3 size: 16 residues. CDR3 in amino acids: CASSQDLGEVYNEQFF. Here the CDR3 DNA reads TGTGCCAGCAGCCAAGATTTAGGGGAAGTATACAATGAGCAGTTCTTC.

The gene calls are TRBV5-1 and TRBJ2-3; a weak D match, TRBD1 (6 bases). Deletions cut 2 bases from V and 8 bases from J, with 15 bases between. Germline values: CDR1 SGHRS, CDR2 YFSETQ. The CDR3 runs to 14 residues. The CDR3 is CASSFPDRGGTQYF. As DNA, the CDR3 is TGCGCCAGCAGCTTCCCCGACCGAGGGGGTACGCAGTATTTT.

V usage is TRBV27 and J usage is TRBJ1-5; D might be TRBD1 (5 bases). CDR1 is MNHEY, CDR2 SMNVEV, per germline (reference sequence). V gave up 1 base and J gave up 5 bases, with 9 bases separating them. CDR3 length: 14 residues. The CDR3 sequence: CASSLLGGDQPQHF. DNA of the CDR3: TGTGCCAGCAGTTTATTGGGGGGGGATCAGCCCCAGCATTTT.

The chain recombines TRBV15 with TRBJ2-5, with TRBD1 identical over 7 bases. The CDR3 extends over 15 amino acids. V dropped 1 base and J dropped 5; count of bases not matched to a gene: 7. Per germline, CDR1 LNHNV and CDR2 YYDKDF (reference sequence). The CDR3: CATSRVRQGVETQYF. DNA for the CDR3: TGTGCCACCAGCAGAGTCAGGCAGGGGGTGGAGACCCAGTACTTC. The full variable domain, completed using reference TRBV15 and TRBJ2-5, is DAMVIQNPRYQVTQFGKPVTLSCSQTLNHNVMYWYQQKSSQAPKLLFHYYDKDFNNEADTPDNFQSRRPNTSFCFLDIRSPGLGDTAMYLCATSRVRQGVETQYFGPGTRLLVL.

Only one count was recorded for this clone. The V gene is TRBV27, the J gene TRBJ2-1; D not certain. CDR1 MNHEY and CDR2 SMNVEV come from the germline V gene (reference sequence). Trimming took 6 bases from V and 0 from J, leaving 6 bases between them. The CDR3 has 13 residues. The CDR3: CASSLSSYNEQFF. The CDR3 DNA reads as TGTGCCAGCAGCCTTAGCTCCTACAATGAGCAGTTCTTC.

This chain uses TRBV2 with TRBJ1-5; possible D gene TRBD1, 6 bases. Germline CDR1 and CDR2: SNHLY and FYNNEI. The V and J ends lost 9 bases and 2 bases respectively, with 20 bases between them. The CDR3 has 16 amino acids. The DNA for the CDR3 is TGTGCCAGTTCAGGCAGGGGCGCTGGGGGCAATCAGCCCCAGCATTTT. It codes for CASSGRGAGGNQPQHF.

The V and J genes are TRBV2 and TRBJ2-7; TRBD1 agrees at 7 bases. V shed 6 bases, J shed 5 bases, and the junction held 7 bases outside the gene matches. The CDR3 runs 13 residues. Per germline, CDR1 SNHLY and CDR2 FYNNEI. CDR3 protein: CASSSDRVNEQYF. CDR3 sequence (DNA): TGTGCCAGCAGCTCCGACAGGGTCAACGAGCAGTACTTC.

This chain joins TRBV5-6 and TRBJ2-5, with 7 bases identical to TRBD1. The ends lost 1 base at V and 5 bases at J; junction bases unmatched: 11. The CDR3 is 16 residues long. The germline CDR1 and CDR2 sequences are SGHDT and YYEEEE. The CDR3 loop reads CASSLKKSGGRETQYF. The CDR3 bases are TGTGCCAGCAGCTTGAAGAAGTCAGGGGGACGGGAGACCCAGTACTTC.

The gene calls are TRBV7-2 and TRBJ2-2, with D unresolved. V dropped 5 bases and J dropped 4 bases, with 11 bases sitting between them. CDR1 SGHTA and CDR2 FQGNSA come from the germline V gene. This CDR3 region has 14 residues. CDR3 residues: CASSGTTFTGELFF. The CDR3 region has the DNA TGTGCCAGCAGCGGTACTACATTCACCGGGGAGCTGTTTTTT.

The chain links TRBV28 to TRBJ1-5, with D possibly TRBD1 on 5 matching bases. CDR3 length: 15 residues. V was clipped by 3 bases and J by 1 base, with 10 bases between them. Germline V lookup: CDR1 MDHEN, CDR2 SYDVKM. The CDR3 sequence: CASSLSGLSNQPQHF. In DNA, the CDR3 is TGTGCCAGCAGTTTGTCAGGGTTGAGCAATCAGCCCCAGCATTTT.

V is TRBV7-9 and J is TRBJ2-3, with no clear D. The CDR3 has 11 amino acids. The V gene's germline CDR1 is SEHNR and CDR2 FQNEAQ (reference sequence). V lost 5 bases to trimming and J lost 5 bases, with 5 bases between them. In DNA, the CDR3 is TGTGCCAGCAGCCCAAAAGATACGCAGTATTTT. It codes for CASSPKDTQYF.

About this clone: The same CDR3 is also encoded by other DNA sequences in this sample. The gene calls are TRBV7-9 and TRBJ2-3, with 7 bases aligning to TRBD2. V lost 5 bases to trimming and J lost 0 bases; unmatched junction nucleotides: 2. Germline V gene data show CDR1 as SEHNR and CDR2 as FQNEAQ (reference sequence). CDR3 size: 14 residues. Written as DNA, the CDR3 is TGTGCCAGCAGCCCTAGCGGAAGCACAGATACGCAGTATTTT. Its protein product is CASSPSGSTDTQYF.

V is TRBV14 and J is TRBJ2-3; perhaps TRBD2 as D (6 bases). CDR3 size: 14 residues. CDR1 is SGHDN and CDR2 is FVKESK in the germline V gene. V lost 4 bases and J lost 3, with 11 bases in between. CDR3 bases: TGTGCCAGCAGCCCCCTAGCGATGACAGATACGCAGTATTTT. It yields the protein CASSPLAMTDTQYF.

Here the CDR3 reads CASSPQGAQDTQYF. The CDR3, as DNA: TGTGCCAGCAGTCCGCAGGGGGCACAAGATACGCAGTATTTT. This rearrangement joins TRBV6-4 to TRBJ2-3, with 8 bases fitting TRBD1. The CDR3 consists of 14 residues. Germline CDR1 is MRHNA and CDR2 is SNTAGT. The J segment lost 5 bases and the V segment lost 5 bases, leaving 6 bases of the junction unmatched.

The rearrangement uses TRBV29-1 and TRBJ1-1; D uncertain. The V and J ends lost 4 bases and 4 bases respectively, with 7 bases between them. CDR3 length: 11 amino acids. Germline V gene sequence: CDR1 SQVTM, CDR2 ANQGSEA. The CDR3 protein is CSVAPGTEAFF. CDR3 DNA sequence: TGCAGCGTTGCACCGGGCACTGAAGCTTTCTTT.

As DNA, the CDR3 is TGTGCCAGCACCCCGGACAGGAACTATGGCTACACCTTC. Protein: CASTPDRNYGYTF. The V call is TRBV6-6, the J call TRBJ1-2, with TRBD1 matching over 7 bases. Germline values: CDR1 MNHNY, CDR2 SVGAGI (reference sequence). The CDR3 totals 13 residues. After removal of 7 bases from V and 2 bases from J, the junction contained 4 bases not matched to a gene.

The V and J genes are TRBV7-8 and TRBJ2-7; D possibly corresponds to TRBD1 (6 bases). V was cut by 3 bases and J by 1 base, with 19 bases left in between. Per the germline V gene, CDR1 is SGHVS and CDR2 is FQNEAQ. This CDR3 region has 17 residues. The CDR3, as DNA: TGTGCCAGCAGCTTCCAAATCAGGGAAGGGGGATCCTACGAGCAGTACTTC. Translating it yields CASSFQIREGGSYEQYF. Full variable domain (rest looked up from reference TRBV7-8 and TRBJ2-7): GAGVSQSPRYKVAKRGQDVALRCDPISGHVSLFWYQQALGQGPEFLTYFQNEAQLDKSGLPSDRFFAERPEGSVSTLKIQRTQQEDSAVYLCASSFQIREGGSYEQYFGPGTRLTVT.

The genes are TRBV30 and TRBJ1-2; D gene uncertain. The CDR3 loop spans 14 amino acids. Trimming removed 0 bases at V and 0 bases at J, with 8 bases between. Germline CDR1 reads GTSNPN; CDR2 reads SVGIG (reference sequence). DNA for the CDR3: TGTGCCTGGAGTGTACGGGTAGCTAACTATGGCTACACCTTC. This gives the protein CAWSVRVANYGYTF.

V gene TRBV5-1 combines with J gene TRBJ2-2; 9 bases map to TRBD1. Trimming removed 4 bases from V and 2 bases from J; junction bases left unmatched: 6. The CDR3 length is 16 residues. Germline CDR1 reads SGHRS; CDR2 reads YFSETQ. As DNA, the CDR3 is TGCGCCAGCAGCCCGGGGACAGGGACCAACACCGGGGAGCTGTTTTTT. This gives the protein CASSPGTGTNTGELFF.

Remarks on this clone: The CDR3 end shows no conserved phenylalanine or tryptophan, and so a read error is likely. It is unclear where the CDR3 begins or ends on the DNA, so no DNA is shown, and the CDR3 is as TCRdb lists it. CDR3 amino acids: CAWSGQGGDFRL. The J gene is TRBJ1-4, the V gene TRBV30; whether TRBD1, the table's D call, matches the DNA was not checked. The CDR3 is 12 amino acids in total, end residues counted. The germline gives CDR1 GTSNPN, CDR2 SVGIG (reference sequence).

The chain joins TRBV5-4 to TRBJ1-1; D perhaps matches TRBD1 (6 bases). CDR1 is SGHNT and CDR2 is YYREEE in the germline V gene (reference sequence). The CDR3 length is 13 residues. Trimming shortened V by 4 bases and J by 5 bases, and 12 bases separated the two germline ends. CDR3 region: CASSNDRFTEAFF. Written as DNA, the CDR3 is TGTGCCAGCAGCAACGACAGGTTTACTGAAGCTTTCTTT.

This sequence joins TRBV7-6 and TRBJ2-7; 8 bases are shared with TRBD2. Germline V lookup: CDR1 SGHVS, CDR2 FNYEAQ. This CDR3 is built from 15 residues. Germline trimming cut 0 bases from V and 6 bases from J; bases unmatched to any gene: 7. Written as DNA, the CDR3 is TGTGCCAGCAGCTTAGCCTCAAGCGGGAGATCCGAGCAGTACTTC. This sequence encodes CASSLASSGRSEQYF.

This chain uses TRBV9 with TRBJ1-2; D possibly corresponds to TRBD1 (5 bases). Germline assignment: CDR1 SGDLS and CDR2 YYNGEE. Trimming left V 2 bases short and J 2 bases short, with 7 bases between. The CDR3 runs 13 residues. The CDR3 bases are TGTGCCAGCAGCGTCGCAGGGAACTATGGCTACACCTTC. Translated: CASSVAGNYGYTF. The whole variable domain, filled in from reference TRBV9 and TRBJ1-2, reads DSGVTQTPKHLITATGQRVTLRCSPRSGDLSVYWYQQSLDQGLQFLIQYYNGEERAKGNILERFSAQQFPDLHSELNLSSLELGDSALYFCASSVAGNYGYTFGSGTRLTVV.